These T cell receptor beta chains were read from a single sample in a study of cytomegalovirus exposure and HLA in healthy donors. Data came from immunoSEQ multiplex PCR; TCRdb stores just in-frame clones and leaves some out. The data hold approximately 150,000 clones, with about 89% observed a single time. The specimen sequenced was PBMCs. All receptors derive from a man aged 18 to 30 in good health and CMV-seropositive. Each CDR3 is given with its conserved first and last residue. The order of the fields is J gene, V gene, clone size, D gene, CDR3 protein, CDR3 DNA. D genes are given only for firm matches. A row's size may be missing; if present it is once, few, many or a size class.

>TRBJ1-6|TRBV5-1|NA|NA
CASSLEAYSPLHF
TGCGCCAGCAGCTTGGAAGCATATTCACCCCTCCACTTT
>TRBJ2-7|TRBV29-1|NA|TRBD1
CSAWTGGYEQYF
TGCAGCGCCTGGACAGGGGGTTACGAGCAGTACTTC
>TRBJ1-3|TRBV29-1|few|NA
CSVAGGNTIYF
TGCAGCGTTGCAGGTGGAAACACCATATATTTT
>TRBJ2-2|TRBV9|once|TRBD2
CASSVGGSGANTGELFF
TGTGCCAGCAGCGTAGGGGGTAGCGGGGCGAACACCGGGGAGCTGTTTTTT
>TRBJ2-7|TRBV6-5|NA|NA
CASSYVGTSLRGQYF
TGTGCCAGCAGTTATGTTGGGACAAGCCTACGAGGGCAGTACTTC
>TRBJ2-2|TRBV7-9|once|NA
CASSLEVEGTGELFF
TGTGCCAGCAGCTTAGAAGTCGAGGGCACCGGGGAGCTGTTTTTT
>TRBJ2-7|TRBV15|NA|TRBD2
CATSELAASSYEQYF
TGTGCCACCAGCGAGCTAGCGGCTAGCTCCTACGAGCAGTACTTC
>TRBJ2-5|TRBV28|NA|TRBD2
CASSFISGGIETQYF
TGTGCCAGCAGTTTTATCAGCGGGGGGATCGAGACCCAGTACTTC
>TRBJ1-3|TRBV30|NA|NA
CAWFGTETGNTIYF
TGTGCCTGGTTTGGTACAGAGACGGGAAACACCATATATTTT
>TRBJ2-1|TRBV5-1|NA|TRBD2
CASSLQLAGNNEQFF
TGCGCCAGCAGCTTGCAGCTAGCGGGAAACAATGAGCAGTTCTTC